This TCR beta chain was recovered during a study of Graves' ophthalmopathy and Graves' hyperthyroidism (dated by TCRdb to 2016 to 2019). Context from the whole study: A patient counted as having stable hyperthyroidism if there was no progression to ophthalmopathy within 18 months of follow-up. In roughly 6 hyperthyroidism patients, T-cell repertoires of thyroid tissue and blood were compared. TCR beta repertoire signatures were used to distinguish Graves' ophthalmopathy from Graves' hyperthyroidism and to predict progression to ophthalmopathy. An independent validation cohort was composed of 18 hyperthyroidism patients and 15 to 17 patients who later progressed from hyperthyroidism to ophthalmopathy. A discovery set of about a hundred patients (43 ophthalmopathy, about 59 stable hyperthyroidism) was enrolled to explore V-J signatures distinguishing ophthalmopathy from hyperthyroidism. In total, under 150 blood samples were TCR-sequenced: some 40 ophthalmopathy, approximately 75 hyperthyroidism and around 17 hyperthyroidism-to-ophthalmopathy patients. Once sampling was done, hyperthyroidism patients were given methimazole at a starting dose of 30 mg daily, while ophthalmopathy patients were given high-dose intravenous methylprednisolone.

TCR beta CDR3 regions were amplified from RNA transcripts for repertoire sequencing. HTBI primers and the Qiagen OneStep RT-PCR kit were used in a first-round RT-PCR, which was followed by a second-round multiplex PCR, size selection and purification. The libraries underwent paired-end sequencing with 100 bp reads on an Illumina HiSeq2000. The study's own analysis went as follows. SOAPnuke was used to process the reads, removing any read that contained adapters or uncalled bases, had a mean Phred below 15, or lacked an exact match to the constant primer or identifier. COPE v1.2.5 was used to merge the high-quality paired reads. Each unique nucleotide sequence was defined as a clonotype, and clonotypes were aligned to IMGT TRB V, D and J references with MiTCR v1.1. Only V-J combinations with frequency above 0.0001 were analysed, covering 99% to 99.2% of repertoires. For each V-J combination, a TCR clonal expansion and chaos score was defined as the ratio of F50 clonal expansion to chaos observed in the TCRdist matrix. Welch's t-statistics and random forest were used to reduce the features to 10 to 15 V-J combinations, which were then used as input to a naive Bayes classifier. Thyroid-blood repertoire similarity was quantified with the Morisita-Horn index. TCRdb took the public reads, trimmed them with fastp at Q25, ran MiXCR for clone calling and kept in-frame beta chains. Duplicate CDR3 protein sequences are folded into a single record with the most common DNA and genes. In this record, the V and J calls reflect TCRdb's handling and not the investigators' own analysis. This sample has around 1,200,000 distinct CDR3 sequences in its table, and about two fifths of those were observed once. The ten largest clonotypes hold roughly 11% of the sample.

A note on this clonotype: No antigen is known for it. No base quality information exists; no much larger clone differs at one position.

CDR1 and CDR2, looked up from the germline V gene, are SNHLY and FYNNEI. The CDR3 runs 12 amino acids, cysteine and phenylalanine included. Only the CDR3 part of the read is kept: 36 bases, read in frame from the first base. Deletion took 8 bases off V and 6 bases off J, with a span of 11 bases between the germline ends. Hyperthyroidism patients were newly diagnosed, were aged 18 to 65 years, and had a disease duration under 2 months. Anyone with other autoimmune diseases, uncontrolled infections, pregnancy or lactation was excluded from the study. Diagnosis was based on clinical symptoms, serum thyroxine, TRAb, thyroid ultrasound and orbital computed tomography. Total RNA was extracted using Trizol reagent, and RNA quality was checked on an Agilent 2100 Bioanalyzer. Study-level results and caveats: Most expanded thyroid clonotypes with frequency above 0.001 were also detected in blood, suggesting blood repertoires may reflect the thyroid immune response. In validation, the model predicted ophthalmopathy progression with about 71% sensitivity and about 73% specificity; some 13 predicted patients were CT-confirmed with GO in a median of about 6.1 months. In cross-validation, the 13-signature model distinguished ophthalmopathy from stable hyperthyroidism with about 89% sensitivity and over 81% specificity, while in the test set the corresponding values were about 80% and 75%. No statistical method was used to predetermine the sample size, and group allocation was not hidden from the investigators.

Sequencing used peripheral blood or thyroid tissue (not recorded which). This receptor was taken from an adult man with Graves' hyperthyroidism. The chain is made from TRBV2 and TRBJ1-5; the D gene cannot be resolved reliably. The CDR3 reads as follows: CASAEGGQPQHF. Read as DNA, the sequence is TGTGCCAGCGCCGAGGGAGGTCAGCCCCAGCATTTT.